This TCR beta chain was captured by sequencing in a study of response to subunit inactivated influenza vaccine. Overall study results and limits: With each seasonal influenza vaccination, the authors suggested, few new T cells are recruited.

Comments on this clonotype: Its antigen remains unidentified.

MiXCR, applied by TCRdb to the RT-PCR reads, yields one record per CDR3 protein. The sample has fewer than 250,000 distinct CDR3 sequences; approximately 15% are singletons. J was trimmed by 6 bases and V by 3 bases; bases with no gene match: 9. Germline-derived CDR1 and CDR2 are LGHDT and YNNKEL (reference sequence). The CDR3 is 16 residues long. This chain uses TRBV3-1 with TRBJ2-3, with TRBD2 matching 10 bases. The sequenced sample was CD8+ T cells sorted from PBMCs, obtained more than 4 days after vaccination. The clonotype comes from a man aged 45 to 65 who received an inactivated influenza vaccine. CDR3 protein: CASSHQGGLASDTQYF. CDR3 sequence (DNA): TGTGCCAGCAGCCATCAGGGGGGACTAGCGTCGGATACGCAGTATTTT.